Following are 21 T cell receptor beta chains from one sample sequenced in a study of HIV-infected patients and healthy controls. Reverse transcription used approximately 500 ng RNA and constant-region primers for alpha and beta. Alpha and beta chain libraries were made separately by chain-specific third strand synthesis with multiplexing indices. From the 5' RACE reads, TCRdb called clonotypes with MiXCR, one entry per CDR3 protein. The repertoire has over 15,000 distinct CDR3 sequences, roughly a tenth of them found once; the top ten carry under 3.5%. No cell fractionation was done, so the repertoire covers all unsorted peripheral blood T cells. Sequenced sample: blood. Every receptor here comes from an adult in good health.

This clonotype has only a few counts. This CDR3 reads CASSQDRVYGYTF. CDR3 DNA: TGTGCCAGCAGTCAGGACAGGGTCTATGGCTACACCTTC. The chain employs TRBV12-3 or TRBV12-4 and TRBJ1-2, with TRBD1 matching 8 bases. The CDR3 is 13 residues long. V dropped 5 bases and J dropped 4; count of bases not matched to a gene: 3.

This clonotype has a count of ten or more. The chain links TRBV7-9 to TRBJ1-4; D remains unclear. This CDR3 is built from 12 residues. V lost 8 bases and J 8 bases, leaving 12 bases between the germline ends. The germline V gene encodes CDR1 SEHNR and CDR2 FQNEAQ (reference sequence). CDR3 in DNA: TGTGCCAGCCGGATGGGAGGGGAAAAACTGTTTTTT. It specifies CASRMGGEKLFF.

This clonotype was observed at least ten times. The junction does not match germline at one end; this may be a read error. V gene TRBV20-1 combines with J gene TRBJ2-1; 8 nucleotides line up with TRBD2. CDR1 and CDR2 from the germline V gene are DFQATT and SNEGSKA (reference sequence). CDR3 length equals 15 residues. CDR3 sequence reads: CSASGRATRGNQQFF. CDR3 bases: TGCAGTGCTAGCGGGAGGGCCACACGAGGCAATCAGCAGTTCTTC.

Judged by abundance, this clonotype is large. The chain links TRBV29-1 to TRBJ2-4; TRBD1 is a possible D gene (6 bases). The CDR3 totals 13 residues. Deletions cut 3 bases from V and 3 bases from J, with 9 bases between. CDR1 and CDR2 from the germline V gene are SQVTM and ANQGSEA. DNA for the CDR3: TGCAGCGTTGAGGGGGCCGGCAAAAACATTCAGTACTTC. Translation: CSVEGAGKNIQYF. The whole variable domain, filled in from reference TRBV29-1 and TRBJ2-4, reads SAVISQKPSRDICQRGTSLTIQCQVDSQVTMMFWYRQQPGQSLTLIATANQGSEATYESGFVIDKFPISRPNLTFSTLTVSNMSPEDSSIYLCSVEGAGKNIQYFGAGTRLSVL.

This clonotype is medium-sized. The chain carries TRBV3-1 and TRBJ2-6; tentatively, D is TRBD1 (5 bases). The V gene lost 0 bases and the J gene lost 2 bases, with 14 bases spanning the gap. CDR3 length: 18 amino acids. CDR1 is LGHDT and CDR2 is YNNKEL in the germline V gene (reference sequence). The CDR3 here is CASSQEYNQGAGANVLTF. In DNA, the CDR3 is TGTGCCAGCAGCCAAGAGTATAACCAGGGTGCTGGGGCCAACGTCCTGACTTTC. The full variable domain, with the rest looked up from reference TRBV3-1 and TRBJ2-6, is DTAVSQTPKYLVTQMGNDKSIKCEQNLGHDTMYWYKQDSKKFLKIMFSYNNKELIINETVPNRFSPKSPDKAHLNLHINSLELGDSAVYFCASSQEYNQGAGANVLTFGAGSRLTVL.

This chain links TRBV12-3 or TRBV12-4 with TRBJ1-1, with D perhaps TRBD1 (5 bases). Trimming removed 6 bases from V and 2 bases from J, with 10 bases in between. The CDR3 runs to 13 residues. The CDR3 here is CASRRDFNTEAFF. The CDR3 DNA reads as TGTGCCAGCAGGAGGGACTTTAACACTGAAGCTTTCTTT.

This clonotype was seen repeatedly, ten times or more. J is TRBJ2-3 and V is TRBV20-1, with D possibly being TRBD2 (6 bases). This CDR3 is 15 amino acids long. V was pared by 6 bases and J by 4 bases, with 20 bases between. Germline V lookup: CDR1 DFQATT, CDR2 SNEGSKA (reference sequence). In nucleotides, the CDR3 is TGCAGTGCGACAAGGGTTGGAGGGAGTGCAGATACGCAGTATTTT. Residues: CSATRVGGSADTQYF.

This clonotype was seen ten or more times. The V and J genes are TRBV2 and TRBJ1-1, with no clear D. The CDR3 sequence is 11 residues long. V was cut by 4 bases and J by 10 bases, with 10 bases left in between. The V gene's germline CDR1 is SNHLY and CDR2 FYNNEI. The CDR3 reads CASSGTQRAFF. The CDR3 region has the DNA TGTGCCAGCAGTGGGACGCAGAGAGCTTTCTTT.

This clonotype was found many times. The chain couples TRBV9 to TRBJ2-5; D is possibly TRBD1 or TRBD2 (5 bases each). V was trimmed by 4 bases and J by 5 bases, leaving 15 bases between them. The germline V gene has CDR1 SGDLS and CDR2 YYNGEE. There are 14 residues in the CDR3. The CDR3 spells CASSSGPAGETQYF. The CDR3 DNA sequence: TGTGCCAGCAGCTCGGGGCCTGCGGGTGAGACCCAGTACTTC.

This clonotype has ten or more counts. The chain combines TRBV7-6 with TRBJ2-7; 7 bases agree with TRBD1. Germline V lookup: CDR1 SGHVS, CDR2 FNYEAQ. The CDR3 runs to 15 residues. V shed 4 bases and J 5 bases; nucleotides not matched to a gene: 11. DNA of the CDR3: TGTGCCAGCAGCTCCCTACAGGGGAGAATGGACGAGCAGTACTTC. This sequence encodes CASSSLQGRMDEQYF. Full variable domain (rest looked up from reference TRBV7-6 and TRBJ2-7): GAGVSQSPRYKVTKRGQDVALRCDPISGHVSLYWYRQALGQGPEFLTYFNYEAQQDKSGLPNDRFSAERPEGSISTLTIQRTEQRDSAMYRCASSSLQGRMDEQYFGPGTRLTVT.

The table lists this clonotype with many counts. V is TRBV11-2 and J is TRBJ1-1, with D unresolved. The CDR3 sequence is 12 residues long. Trimming pared 1 base from V and 8 bases from J, leaving 8 bases between. From germline, CDR1 is SGHAT and CDR2 FQNNGV. CDR3: CASSLGIGEAFF. CDR3 bases: TGTGCCAGCAGCTTAGGGATCGGGGAAGCTTTCTTT. The full variable domain, completed using reference TRBV11-2 and TRBJ1-1, is EAGVAQSPRYKIIEKRQSVAFWCNPISGHATLYWYQQILGQGPKLLIQFQNNGVVDDSQLPKDRFSAERLKGVDSTLKIQPAKLEDSAVYLCASSLGIGEAFFGQGTRLTVV.

This clonotype was counted at least ten times. CDR3 nucleotide sequence: TGTGCCAGCAGCCAAGGACGGCTTAACGGCCACGAGCAGTACTTC. Its translation: CASSQGRLNGHEQYF. The chain is built from TRBV14 and TRBJ2-7, with D unclear. This CDR3 spans 15 amino acids. In germline, CDR1 is SGHDN, CDR2 FVKESK. V lost 1 base, J lost 5 bases, and 15 bases lay in between.

This clonotype was recorded many times. This sequence joins TRBV5-1 and TRBJ2-5, with 8 bases aligning to TRBD2. V was pared by 0 bases and J by 6 bases, with 7 bases of the junction left unmatched. Per germline, CDR1 SGHRS and CDR2 YFSETQ. CDR3 length: 15 residues. CDR3 region: CASSLDGRAVKTQYF. The DNA of the CDR3 is TGCGCCAGCAGCTTGGACGGGAGGGCCGTGAAGACCCAGTACTTC.

In its sample, this clonotype is medium-sized. The chain is built from TRBV5-1 and TRBJ2-3, with TRBD2 as a possible D gene (5 bases). Germline V lookup: CDR1 SGHRS, CDR2 YFSETQ. This CDR3 region has 15 residues. V was clipped by 4 bases and J by 1 base, with 13 bases between them. The CDR3 spells CASSISGVGTDTQYF. The CDR3 DNA follows: TGCGCCAGCAGCATCTCCGGGGTCGGCACAGATACGCAGTATTTT. The full variable domain, with the rest looked up from reference TRBV5-1 and TRBJ2-3, is KAGVTQTPRYLIKTRGQQVTLSCSPISGHRSVSWYQQTPGQGLQFLFEYFSETQRNKGNFPGRFSGRQFSNSRSEMNVSTLELGDSALYLCASSISGVGTDTQYFGPGTRLTVL.

This clonotype was picked up many times. The chain uses TRBV12-3 or TRBV12-4 and TRBJ2-5; D perhaps matches TRBD2 (6 bases). The CDR3 consists of 15 residues. Between the trimmed V and J ends, which lost 0 bases and 2 bases, there was a span of 10 bases. CDR3 residues: CASSLAMGGQETQYF. In DNA, the CDR3 is TGTGCCAGCAGTTTAGCGATGGGGGGACAAGAGACCCAGTACTTC.

The CDR3 DNA is TGTGCCAGCAGTGAAATGGGACTGCCCGGCCGTGGCTACACCTTC. Translation: CASSEMGLPGRGYTF. The chain is built from TRBV2 and TRBJ1-2; tentatively, D is TRBD1 (5 bases). The V end lost 2 bases, the J end lost 7 bases, and 17 bases lay between the germline ends. This CDR3 has 15 residues. Germline-derived CDR1 and CDR2 are SNHLY and FYNNEI.

This clonotype came up once. The V and J genes are TRBV2 and TRBJ2-2, with D perhaps given as TRBD1 or TRBD2 (6 bases each). The CDR3 runs to 17 residues. Trimming cost V 5 bases and J 4 bases, with 20 bases left between them. Looked up from germline, CDR1 is SNHLY and CDR2 is FYNNEI. The CDR3, as DNA: TGTGCCAGCAGTCTAAACCCTCCGGGGGCGGGCACCGGGGAGCTGTTTTTT. Translating gives CASSLNPPGAGTGELFF.

This clonotype was observed many times. The chain is built from TRBV12-5 and TRBJ2-3, with D unclear. V was clipped by 5 bases and J by 6 bases, with 12 bases between them. Germline V gene sequence: CDR1 LGHNT, CDR2 FRNRAP. This CDR3 comprises 13 residues. For the CDR3, the DNA is TGTGCTAGTGGTAACGGACCGGACGATACGCAGTATTTT. Translation: CASGNGPDDTQYF.

This clonotype is judged medium-sized. This rearrangement joins TRBV6-2 or TRBV6-3 to TRBJ2-3; TRBD2 is a possible D gene (6 bases). The germline V and J ends were trimmed by 2 bases and 3 bases, with 6 bases remaining between them. Per the germline V gene, CDR1 is MNHEY and CDR2 is SVGEGT. The CDR3 has 13 residues. DNA for the CDR3: TGTGCCAGCAGTTACCGGGAGACAGATACGCAGTATTTT. This translates into CASSYRETDTQYF.

The chain combines TRBV20-1 with TRBJ2-3; 8 bases fit TRBD2. Germline values: CDR1 DFQATT, CDR2 SNEGSKA (reference sequence). CDR3 size: 16 residues. J gave up 5 bases and V 3 bases, and 13 bases lay outside the gene matches. CDR3 sequence (DNA): TGCAGTGCTAGCCGGGGGGGAAGCGGGAGCCAAGATACGCAGTATTTT. Protein product: CSASRGGSGSQDTQYF.

V usage is TRBV29-1 and J usage is TRBJ1-1; D not certain. This CDR3 region has 12 residues. With 4 bases removed from V and 0 bases from J, the gap between germline ends came to 6 bases. In germline, CDR1 is SQVTM, CDR2 ANQGSEA. The CDR3 protein is CSVGGVNTEAFF. The CDR3 DNA reads TGCAGCGTTGGAGGAGTGAACACTGAAGCTTTCTTT.